One sample yielded the 4 T cell receptor beta chains listed below, sequenced in a study of T cells in Graves' hyperthyroidism and ophthalmopathy. TCR beta CDR3 sequences were amplified from RNA transcripts. Carried out on the TCR CDR3, a first-round RT-PCR used the HTBI primer set. TCRdb called the multiplex PCR reads again in MiXCR, with one record for every CDR3 protein. The sample lists roughly 420,000 distinct CDR3 sequences, roughly 13% occurring once. What was sequenced was blood. All receptors come from a woman aged 18-30 years with Graves' hyperthyroidism.

This clonotype was counted ten times or more. The chain is built from TRBV12-3 or TRBV12-4 and TRBJ2-3; 13 bases line up with TRBD2. The CDR3 has 15 residues. Trimming at V came to 4 bases and at J to 4 bases, leaving 2 bases not matched to a gene. This CDR3 is CASSWTSGSSDTQYF. In DNA, the CDR3 is TGTGCCAGCAGTTGGACTAGCGGGAGTTCAGATACGCAGTATTTT.

The chain couples TRBV27 to TRBJ2-2; D unclear. V lost 7 bases and J lost 5, with 5 bases in between. The CDR3 sequence is 11 residues long. Per the germline V gene, CDR1 is MNHEY and CDR2 is SMNVEV (reference sequence). As DNA, the CDR3 is TGTGCCAGCACCTTTACCGGGGAGCTGTTTTTT. It codes for CASTFTGELFF.

This clonotype was detected many times. V usage is TRBV5-1 and J usage is TRBJ2-7; TRBD2 agrees at 9 bases. Trimming removed 1 base from V and 2 bases from J; junction bases left unmatched: 7. Germline CDR1 reads SGHRS; CDR2 reads YFSETQ. CDR3 size: 16 residues. The CDR3 region is CASSLSGSGSTYEQYF. The CDR3 bases are TGCGCCAGCAGCTTGTCGGGTAGCGGGAGTACCTACGAGCAGTACTTC.

Only a few counts were recorded for this clonotype. This sequence joins TRBV4-2 and TRBJ2-1; 8 positions match TRBD2. The germline V gene has CDR1 LGHNA and CDR2 YNFKEQ. This CDR3 is 14 amino acids long. Losses at the gene ends were 0 bases for V and 7 bases for J; bases not matched to a gene: 2. CDR3 DNA sequence: TGTGCCAGCAGCCAAGACTTAGCGGGAAATGAGCAGTTCTTC. Protein product: CASSQDLAGNEQFF.